Sequencing of this T cell receptor (beta chain) was carried out in a study of vaccination and CD4 T cells after COVID-19. CDR3 size: 15 residues. CDR1 and CDR2 (germline): SGDLS, YYNGEE. Trimming shortened V by 3 bases and J by 2 bases, and 12 bases separated the two germline ends. Of note for this clonotype: The antigen remains unidentified.

Indicated treatment: roughly ten-day PBMC culture with coronavirus spike peptide pools or control peptides (ViraFEST assay). Investigators obtained the unexposed donor's CD4+ T cells before the COVID-19 pandemic (2011-2018). The assay that was used to sequence DNA from cultured CD4+ T cells was the Oncomine TCR Beta short-read assay. The source of extracted genomic DNA was cultured CD4+ T cells. TCRdb reprocessed the PCR reads via MiXCR and lists one record per CDR3 protein. The table has around 7,200 distinct CDR3 sequences, more than 25% seen once. The TCR originated in a human donor in good health. The chain employs TRBV9 and TRBJ2-1, with D perhaps assigned TRBD1 or TRBD2 (5 bases each). Sequenced material: CD4+ T cells from blood, cultured in vitro. The CDR3 nucleotides read TGTGCCAGCAGCGGGGGACCAGCTGCCTACAATGAGCAGTTCTTC. This codes for CASSGGPAAYNEQFF.